This T cell receptor beta chain is from a study of shared clonotypes between healthy human individuals. Across the whole study: There were three CD4 naive, three CD4 memory, two CD8 naive and one CD8 memory plates per donor. Broader study findings: Naive subsets, compared against memory subsets, generally had larger estimated richness values.

Original analysis: Filtering differed because ImmunoSEQ produced junction-only sequences that carried no quality scores. Produced via immunoSEQ multiplex PCR; TCRdb's table is partial and in-frame only. V, J and clone size reflect that table, while D and trimming were determined from the DNA. The repertoire holds millions of clones, with more than 85% as singletons. A CD45RA+ naive subset and a CD45RA-negative memory subset were split from CD4+ cells. The germline gives CDR1 SNHLY, CDR2 FYNNEI. The CDR3 sequence is 14 residues long. V lost 6 bases, J lost 0 bases, and 12 bases lay in between. In regard to this clone: No antigen is known for it.

The gene calls are TRBV2 and TRBJ2-7; TRBD2 might be the D (5 bases). The sequenced material came from naive CD4+ T cells from PBMCs. Subset here: CD45RA+ positively selected. The TCR was taken from a man between 18 and 35 years old in good health. Some clones in this sample may be carry-over from other donors' samples. This CDR3 is CASSATIFSYEQYF. The CDR3 DNA reads as TGTGCCAGCAGCGCGACTATTTTCTCCTACGAGCAGTACTTC.